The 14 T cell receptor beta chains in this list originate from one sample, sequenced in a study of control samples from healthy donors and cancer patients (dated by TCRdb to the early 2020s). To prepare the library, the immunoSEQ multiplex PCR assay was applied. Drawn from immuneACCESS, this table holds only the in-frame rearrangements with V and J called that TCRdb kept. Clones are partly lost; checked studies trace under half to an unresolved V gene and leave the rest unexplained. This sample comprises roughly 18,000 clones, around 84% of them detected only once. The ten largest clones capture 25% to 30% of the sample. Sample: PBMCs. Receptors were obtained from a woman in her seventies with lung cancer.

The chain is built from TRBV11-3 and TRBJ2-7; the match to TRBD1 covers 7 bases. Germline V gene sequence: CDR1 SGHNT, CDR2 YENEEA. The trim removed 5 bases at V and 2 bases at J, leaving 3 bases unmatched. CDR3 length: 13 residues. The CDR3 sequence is CASSAGTAYEQYF. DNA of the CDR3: TGTGCCAGCAGCGCCGGGACAGCCTACGAGCAGTACTTC.

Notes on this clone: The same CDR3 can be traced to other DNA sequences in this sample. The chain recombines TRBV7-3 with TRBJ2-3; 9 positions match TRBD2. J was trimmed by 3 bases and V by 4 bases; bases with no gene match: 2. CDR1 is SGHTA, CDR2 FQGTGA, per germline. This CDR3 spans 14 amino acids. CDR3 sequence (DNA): TGTGCCAGCAGCTCGGGACTAGCAACAGATACGCAGTATTTT. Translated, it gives CASSSGLATDTQYF.

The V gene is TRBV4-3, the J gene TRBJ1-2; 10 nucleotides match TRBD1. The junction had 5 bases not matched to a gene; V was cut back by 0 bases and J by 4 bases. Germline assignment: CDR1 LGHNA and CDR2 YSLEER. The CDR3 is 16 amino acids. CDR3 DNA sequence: TGCGCCAGCAGCCAAGAGGGGACAGGGGCTCTCTATGGCTACACCTTC. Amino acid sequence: CASSQEGTGALYGYTF.

The CDR3 loop reads CASSVWTGNEQFF. The DNA of the CDR3 is TGTGCCAGCAGTGTCTGGACAGGGAATGAGCAGTTCTTC. The chain combines TRBV6-4 with TRBJ2-1; 8 positions agree with TRBD1. Germline V gene data show CDR1 as MRHNA and CDR2 as SNTAGT. Losses at the gene ends were 4 bases for V and 7 bases for J; bases not matched to a gene: 3. The CDR3 loop spans 13 amino acids.

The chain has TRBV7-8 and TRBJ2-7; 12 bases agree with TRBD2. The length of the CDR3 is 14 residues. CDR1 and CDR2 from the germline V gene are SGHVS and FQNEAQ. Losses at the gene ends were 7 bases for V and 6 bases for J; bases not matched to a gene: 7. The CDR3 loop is CASTPTSGRSEQYF. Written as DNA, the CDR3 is TGTGCCAGCACCCCGACTAGCGGGAGATCCGAGCAGTACTTC.

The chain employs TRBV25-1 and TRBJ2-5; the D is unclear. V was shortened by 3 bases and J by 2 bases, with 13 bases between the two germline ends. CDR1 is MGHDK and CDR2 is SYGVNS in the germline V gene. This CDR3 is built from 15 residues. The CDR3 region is CASSDSHGPQETQYF. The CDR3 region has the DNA TGTGCCAGCAGTGACTCCCATGGGCCACAAGAGACCCAGTACTTC.

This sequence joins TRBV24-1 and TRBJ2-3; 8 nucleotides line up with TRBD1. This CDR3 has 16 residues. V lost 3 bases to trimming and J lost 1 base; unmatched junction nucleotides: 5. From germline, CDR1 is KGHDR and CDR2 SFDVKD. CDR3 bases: TGTGCCACCAGTGATGTGATGGGACAGGGCACAGATACGCAGTATTTT. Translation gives CATSDVMGQGTDTQYF.

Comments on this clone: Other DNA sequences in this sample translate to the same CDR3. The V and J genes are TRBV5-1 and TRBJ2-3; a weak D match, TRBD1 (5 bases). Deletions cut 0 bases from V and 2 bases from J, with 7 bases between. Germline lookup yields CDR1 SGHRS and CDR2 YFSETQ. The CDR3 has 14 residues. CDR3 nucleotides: TGCGCCAGCAGCTTGGACAGGAACACAGATACGCAGTATTTT. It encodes CASSLDRNTDTQYF.

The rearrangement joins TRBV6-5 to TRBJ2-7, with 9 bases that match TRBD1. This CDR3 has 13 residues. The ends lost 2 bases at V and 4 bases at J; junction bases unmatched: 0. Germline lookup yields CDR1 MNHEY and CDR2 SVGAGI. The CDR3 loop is CASSYGTGYEQYF. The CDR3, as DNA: TGTGCCAGCAGTTACGGGACAGGGTACGAGCAGTACTTC.

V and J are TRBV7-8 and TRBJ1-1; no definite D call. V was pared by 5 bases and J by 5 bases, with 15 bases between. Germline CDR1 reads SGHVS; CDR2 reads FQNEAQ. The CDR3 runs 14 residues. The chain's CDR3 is CASSLRRLGTEAFF. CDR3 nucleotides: TGTGCCAGCAGCCTGCGGCGCTTGGGAACTGAAGCTTTCTTT.

CDR3 in amino acids: CATSDPRAYNEQFF. The CDR3 nucleotides read TGTGCCACCAGTGATCCCAGGGCCTACAATGAGCAGTTCTTC. This chain links TRBV24-1 with TRBJ2-1, with D tentatively TRBD1 (5 bases). CDR3 length equals 14 residues. V was pared by 3 bases and J by 2 bases, with 7 bases between. Germline V gene lookup returns CDR1 KGHDR and CDR2 SFDVKD.

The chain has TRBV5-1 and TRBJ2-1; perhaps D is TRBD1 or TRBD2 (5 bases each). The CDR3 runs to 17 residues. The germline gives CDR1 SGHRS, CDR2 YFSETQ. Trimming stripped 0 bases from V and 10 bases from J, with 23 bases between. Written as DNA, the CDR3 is TGCGCCAGCAGCTTGGCCACCGGGACCCCAAATCGTTACGAGCAGTTCTTC. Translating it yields CASSLATGTPNRYEQFF.

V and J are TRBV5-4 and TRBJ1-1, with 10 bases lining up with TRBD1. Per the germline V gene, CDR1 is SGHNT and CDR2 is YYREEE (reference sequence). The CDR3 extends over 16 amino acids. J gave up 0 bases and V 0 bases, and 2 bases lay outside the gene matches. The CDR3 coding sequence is TGTGCCAGCAGCTTGGGGGGACAGGGGATGAACACTGAAGCTTTCTTT. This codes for CASSLGGQGMNTEAFF.

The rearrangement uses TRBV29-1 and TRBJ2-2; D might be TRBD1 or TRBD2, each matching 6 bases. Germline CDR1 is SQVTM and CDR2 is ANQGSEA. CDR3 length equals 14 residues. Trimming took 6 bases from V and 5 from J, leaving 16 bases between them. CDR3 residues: CSVLRGEETGELFF. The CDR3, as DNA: TGCAGCGTCCTGAGGGGGGAGGAGACCGGGGAGCTGTTTTTT.